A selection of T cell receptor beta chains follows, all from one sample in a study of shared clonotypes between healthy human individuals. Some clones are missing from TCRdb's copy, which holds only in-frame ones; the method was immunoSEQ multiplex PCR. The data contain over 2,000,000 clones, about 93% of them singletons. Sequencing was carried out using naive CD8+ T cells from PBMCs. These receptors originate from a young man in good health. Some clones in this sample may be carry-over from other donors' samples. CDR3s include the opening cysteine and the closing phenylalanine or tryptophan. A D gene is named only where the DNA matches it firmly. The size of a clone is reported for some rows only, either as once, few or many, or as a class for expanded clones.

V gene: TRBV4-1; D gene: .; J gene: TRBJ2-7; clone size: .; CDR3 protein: CASSQGLAPGWSYEQYF; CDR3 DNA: TGCGCCAGCAGCCAAGGGTTGGCCCCCGGTTGGTCCTACGAGCAGTACTTC
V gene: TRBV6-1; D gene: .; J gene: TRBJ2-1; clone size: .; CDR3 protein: CASSGTDHHSYNEQFF; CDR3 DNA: TGTGCCAGCAGTGGGACGGATCACCACTCCTACAATGAGCAGTTCTTC
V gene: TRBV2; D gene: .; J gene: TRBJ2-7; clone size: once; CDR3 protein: CATTVSYEQYF; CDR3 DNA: TGTGCCACGACAGTCTCCTACGAGCAGTACTTC
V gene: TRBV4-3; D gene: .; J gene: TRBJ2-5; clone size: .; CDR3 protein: CASSQGGAGVLMGETQYF; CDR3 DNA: TGCGCCAGCAGCCAAGGGGGGGCGGGAGTTTTAATGGGAGAGACCCAGTACTTC
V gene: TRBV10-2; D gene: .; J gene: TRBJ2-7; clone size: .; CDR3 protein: CASSTAQGYEQYF; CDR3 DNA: TGCGCCAGCAGTACCGCACAGGGCTACGAGCAGTACTTC
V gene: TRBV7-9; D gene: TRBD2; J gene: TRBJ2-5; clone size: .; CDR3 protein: CASSSPLAGGPGETQYF; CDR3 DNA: TGTGCCAGCAGCTCCCCCCTAGCGGGAGGGCCGGGAGAGACCCAGTACTTC
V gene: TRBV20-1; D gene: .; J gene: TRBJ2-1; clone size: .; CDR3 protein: CSASEGNEQFF; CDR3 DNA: TGCAGTGCTAGTGAAGGTAATGAGCAGTTCTTC
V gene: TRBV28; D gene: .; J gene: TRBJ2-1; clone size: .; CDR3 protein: CASSLSRADEQFF; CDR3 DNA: TGTGCCAGCAGTTTATCGCGGGCAGATGAGCAGTTCTTC
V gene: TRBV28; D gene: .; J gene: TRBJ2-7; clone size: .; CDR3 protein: CASSPPGTPTYEQYF; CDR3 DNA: TGTGCCAGCAGTCCCCCCGGGACACCCACCTACGAGCAGTACTTC
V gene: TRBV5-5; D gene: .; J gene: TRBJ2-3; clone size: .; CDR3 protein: CASSLAQQSTDTQYF; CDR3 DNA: TGTGCCAGCAGCTTGGCCCAACAGAGCACAGATACGCAGTATTTT
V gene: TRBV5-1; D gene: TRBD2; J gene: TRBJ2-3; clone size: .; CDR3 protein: CASSLRGSGFGTDTQYF; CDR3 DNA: TGCGCCAGCAGCTTGCGCGGGAGTGGGTTCGGCACAGATACGCAGTATTTT
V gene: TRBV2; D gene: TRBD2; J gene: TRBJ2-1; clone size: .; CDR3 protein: CASSETTSGIYDEQFF; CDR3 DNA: TGTGCCAGCAGTGAAACGACTAGCGGGATCTATGATGAGCAGTTCTTC
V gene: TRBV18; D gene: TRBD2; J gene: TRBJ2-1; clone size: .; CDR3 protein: CASSPPTSGRYSYNEQFF; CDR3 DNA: TGTGCCAGCTCACCACCGACTAGCGGGAGGTATTCCTACAATGAGCAGTTCTTC
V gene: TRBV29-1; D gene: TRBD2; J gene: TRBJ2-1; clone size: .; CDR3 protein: CSVDGLAGREQFF; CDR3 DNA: TGCAGCGTGGACGGACTAGCGGGCAGAGAGCAGTTCTTC
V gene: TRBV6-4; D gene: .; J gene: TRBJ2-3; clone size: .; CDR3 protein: CASPPRDLLGDTQYF; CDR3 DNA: TGTGCCAGCCCACCCCGGGACCTTCTGGGAGATACGCAGTATTTT
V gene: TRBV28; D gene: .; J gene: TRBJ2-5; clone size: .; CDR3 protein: CASSRRTEQETQYF; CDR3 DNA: TGTGCCAGCAGTAGGAGGACAGAGCAAGAGACCCAGTACTTC